This T cell receptor beta chain is drawn from a study of identical twins. The study, taken as a whole, reports: Partial confounding of zero-insertion analyses by invariant MAIT and iNKT cells was possible. The models systematically underestimated how much out-of-frame TCR alpha was shared in monozygotic twins.

The CDR3 is 16 residues long. CDR1 and CDR2 from the germline V gene are DFQATT and SNEGSKA (reference sequence). V lost 6 bases and J 5 bases, leaving 22 bases between the germline ends. Every donor was a healthy Caucasian. Addition of a universal primer site occurred through template switching, and cDNA carried unique molecular identifiers. Each CDR3 protein gets one entry after TCRdb re-called the 5' RACE reads with MiXCR. This repertoire shows 350,000 or so distinct CDR3 sequences, 8.5% to 10% found once; its top ten account for roughly 8.7%. This clonotype has more than one count but fewer than ten. Its antigen remains unidentified.

Sample: naive T cells sorted from blood. J is TRBJ1-4 and V is TRBV20-1, with a tentative D call TRBD1 (6 bases). This TCR came from a woman aged 50 to 60 in good health. As DNA, the CDR3 is TGCAGTGCCCCGGGGGTTGGTCCAGGGGTGAATGAAAAACTGTTTTTT. Translation gives CSAPGVGPGVNEKLFF.